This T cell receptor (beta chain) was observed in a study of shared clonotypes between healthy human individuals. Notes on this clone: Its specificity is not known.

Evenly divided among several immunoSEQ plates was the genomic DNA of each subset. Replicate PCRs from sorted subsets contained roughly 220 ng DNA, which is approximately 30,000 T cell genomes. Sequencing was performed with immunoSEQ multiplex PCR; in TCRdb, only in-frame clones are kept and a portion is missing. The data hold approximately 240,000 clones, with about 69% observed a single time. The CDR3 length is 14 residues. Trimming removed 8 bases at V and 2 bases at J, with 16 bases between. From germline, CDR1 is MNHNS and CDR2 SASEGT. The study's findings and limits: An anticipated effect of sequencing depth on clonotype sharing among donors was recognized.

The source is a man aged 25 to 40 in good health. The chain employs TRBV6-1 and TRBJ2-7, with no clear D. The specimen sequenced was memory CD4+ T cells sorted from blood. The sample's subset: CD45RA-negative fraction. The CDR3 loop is CASSYLGLAYEQYF. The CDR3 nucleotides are TGTGCCAGCTCTTACCTGGGTCTTGCCTACGAGCAGTACTTC.